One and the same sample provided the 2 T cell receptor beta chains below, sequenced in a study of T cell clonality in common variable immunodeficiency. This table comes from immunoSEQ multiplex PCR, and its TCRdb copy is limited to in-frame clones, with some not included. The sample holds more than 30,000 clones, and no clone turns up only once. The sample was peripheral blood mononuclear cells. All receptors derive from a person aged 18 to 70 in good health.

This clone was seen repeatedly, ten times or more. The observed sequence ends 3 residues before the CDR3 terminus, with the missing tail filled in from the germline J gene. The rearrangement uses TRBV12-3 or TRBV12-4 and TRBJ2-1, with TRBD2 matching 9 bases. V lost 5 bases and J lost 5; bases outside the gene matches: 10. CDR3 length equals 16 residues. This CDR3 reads CASSPQTSGNNNEQFF. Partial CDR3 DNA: TGTGCCAGCAGTCCTCAGACTAGCGGAAATAACAATGAG.

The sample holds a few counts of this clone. The CDR3 sequence: CASSLGDNVNNSPLHF. CDR3 DNA, as far as it was read: TGTGCCAGTAGTCTGGGGGACAACGTGAATAATTCACCC. V is TRBV19 and J is TRBJ1-6, with a tentative D call TRBD1 (6 bases). Sequencing ends 3 residues short of the CDR3 end; the germline J gene provides the rest. The length of the CDR3 is 16 residues. V gave up 5 bases and J gave up 5 bases, with 16 bases separating them. The V gene's germline CDR1 is LNHDA and CDR2 SQIVND (reference sequence).